Listed below are T cell receptor beta chains from one sample, sequenced in a study of shared clonotypes between healthy human individuals. This table comes from immunoSEQ multiplex PCR, and its TCRdb copy is limited to in-frame clones, with some not included. The table lists around 690,000 clones, around 91% of them singletons, with 30% to 35% in the top ten. Sequencing was performed on memory CD8+ T cells from PBMCs. These receptors came from a man between 18 and 29 years old in good health. Some clones in this sample may be carry-over from other donors' samples. Each CDR3 is given with its conserved first and last residue. D genes are given only for firm matches. A clone size is listed for some rows: how often the clone was seen (once, few, many), or a class if it is expanded.

V gene	D gene	clone size	J gene	CDR3 DNA	CDR3 protein
TRBV7-9	NA	NA	TRBJ2-1	TGTGCCAGCAGCTCCCCAGGCCCGGTAAGCTCCTACAATGAGCAGTTCTTC	CASSSPGPVSSYNEQFF
TRBV5-6	NA	NA	TRBJ2-1	TGTGCCAGCAGCTTGAATACCGGGGCCCCGCGGGTGCAGTTCTTC	CASSLNTGAPRVQFF
TRBV9	TRBD1	NA	TRBJ1-4	TGTGCCAGCAGCGGGAGCACAGGGGGGGATGAAAAACTGTTTTTT	CASSGSTGGDEKLFF
TRBV27	NA	NA	TRBJ1-5	TGTGCCAGCAGCACGGGGGCCGATCAGCCCCAGCATTTT	CASSTGADQPQHF
TRBV29-1	TRBD2	NA	TRBJ2-3	TGCAGCGTAACCGGGACTAGCGGGCTCACAGATACGCAGTATTTT	CSVTGTSGLTDTQYF
TRBV9	TRBD2	NA	TRBJ2-7	TGTGCCAGCAGCACCCGGACTAGCGGGGGCCCCCGGGACGAGCAGTACTTC	CASSTRTSGGPRDEQYF
TRBV2	NA	NA	TRBJ2-5	TGTGCCAGCAGTGTGGGCGGCAGGGCCTACGAGACCCAGTACTTC	CASSVGGRAYETQYF
TRBV27	NA	NA	TRBJ1-2	TGTGCCAGCAGTTTCTACTCAGAAGGTCCCTATGGCTACACCTTC	CASSFYSEGPYGYTF
TRBV15	NA	NA	TRBJ1-5	TGTGCCACCAGCAGATTCGGACAGCACGAACCCCAGCATTTT	CATSRFGQHEPQHF
TRBV5-4	NA	NA	TRBJ1-2	TGTGCCAGCAGCTCGGCGGGGTTCTATGGCTACACCTTC	CASSSAGFYGYTF
TRBV10-1	NA	NA	TRBJ2-1	TGCGCCAGCAGTGAGTCTAGCGCCCGGAATGAGCAGTTCTTC	CASSESSARNEQFF
TRBV5-5	TRBD1	few	TRBJ1-5	TGTGCCAGCAGGCCGGACAGGGGGGCTCAGCCCCAGCATTTT	CASRPDRGAQPQHF
TRBV28	NA	NA	TRBJ2-5	TGTGCCAGCAGTTTCGGGATAGAGACCCAGTACTTC	CASSFGIETQYF
TRBV19	NA	NA	TRBJ2-1	TGTGCCAGTAGTATACTGGCGGGAAAAAGCTATGAGCAGTTCTTC	CASSILAGKSYEQFF
TRBV7-8	NA	NA	TRBJ1-4	TGTGCCAGCAGCTCCTCTTTCAGCGCAACTAATGAAAAACTGTTTTTT	CASSSSFSATNEKLFF
TRBV4-1	TRBD2	NA	TRBJ2-1	TGCGCCAGCAGCTCCCGCCCGGGACTAGCGGCTAGGGATGAGCAGTTCTTC	CASSSRPGLAARDEQFF
TRBV19	NA	NA	TRBJ2-7	TGTGCCAGTAGTATCGAGGGGAAGCGCGAGCAGTACTTC	CASSIEGKREQYF
TRBV27	NA	NA	TRBJ2-1	TGTGCCATTTCACAGGGCAATGAGCAGTTCTTC	CAISQGNEQFF
TRBV29-1	NA	NA	TRBJ2-7	TGCAGCGTTGTAACCCGGCTACGAGGGCCTTCCTACGAGCAGTACTTC	CSVVTRLRGPSYEQYF
TRBV11-2	NA	NA	TRBJ2-7	TGTGCCAGCAGCTTCCTTAGCGGGACAGCCTACGAGCAGTACTTC	CASSFLSGTAYEQYF
TRBV7-6	NA	NA	TRBJ2-7	TGTGCCAGCAGCTTAGCGGGAGAGAACTACGAGCAGTACTTC	CASSLAGENYEQYF
TRBV25-1	NA	NA	TRBJ2-3	TGTGCCAGCAGTGAAAAGACGTTTACGACAGATACGCAGTATTTT	CASSEKTFTTDTQYF
TRBV6-6	NA	NA	TRBJ2-3	TGTGCCAGCAGCCACAAATGGCCCAGAGATACGCAGTATTTT	CASSHKWPRDTQYF
TRBV27	NA	NA	TRBJ2-1	TGTGCCAGCAGTTACAATGAGCAGTTCTTC	CASSYNEQFF
TRBV9	NA	NA	TRBJ2-2	TGTGCCAGCAGCGTAGGGCTTGCCACCGGGGAGCTGTTTTTT	CASSVGLATGELFF
TRBV7-9	NA	NA	TRBJ2-4	TGTGCCAGCAGCTTACGGGAAAGCGGCCCCAGGGACGCCAAAAACATTCAGTACTTC	CASSLRESGPRDAKNIQYF
TRBV19	TRBD1	NA	TRBJ1-2	TGTGCCAGTAGACCTGGACAGGGAGATCTGAATGGCTACACCTTC	CASRPGQGDLNGYTF
TRBV5-1	NA	NA	TRBJ2-3	TGCGCCAGCAGCCCCCCTCCGCAGGGGAAGGGAGATACGCAGTATTTT	CASSPPPQGKGDTQYF
TRBV6-5	TRBD2	NA	TRBJ2-1	TGTGCCAGCAGTCGGGGACTACGATCCTACAATGAGCAGTTCTTC	CASSRGLRSYNEQFF
TRBV9	NA	NA	TRBJ2-1	TGTGCCAGCAGCGTAGAGGGTCGCAGCTCCTACAATGAGCAGTTCTTC	CASSVEGRSSYNEQFF
TRBV29-1	NA	NA	TRBJ2-5	TGCAGCGTCTTTGGGGGGGCGGATGAGACCCAGTACTTC	CSVFGGADETQYF
TRBV7-9	NA	NA	TRBJ2-1	TGTGCCAGCAGCTGGGCCCTGGGGAATGAGCAGTTCTTC	CASSWALGNEQFF
TRBV28	TRBD1	NA	TRBJ2-7	TGTGCCAGCAGACCGGGGACAGGGTCTGTCTACGAGCAGTACTTC	CASRPGTGSVYEQYF
TRBV7-9	TRBD1	NA	TRBJ2-1	TGTGCCAGCAGCCCTGGAGGGGGGACAGGGTACTACAATGAGCAGTTCTTC	CASSPGGGTGYYNEQFF
TRBV7-8	NA	NA	TRBJ2-1	TGTGCCAGCAGCTTCCCGGCGGGGAGCTACAATGAGCAGTTCTTC	CASSFPAGSYNEQFF
TRBV23-1	NA	once	TRBJ2-2	TGCGCCAGCAGTCAATCCCCGGCGTCCACCGGGGAGCTGTTTTTT	CASSQSPASTGELFF
TRBV28	TRBD2	NA	TRBJ2-7	TGTGCCAGCAGTTTCCTTATGGCTAGCGGGAGGTTTTTAAATCGTGACGAGCAGTACTTC	CASSFLMASGRFLNRDEQYF
TRBV5-1	NA	NA	TRBJ1-3	TGCGCGAACACCGGAAACACCATATATTTT	CANTGNTIYF
TRBV30	NA	NA	TRBJ2-7	TGTGCCTGGAGTGTAGGATGGGGCTACGAGCAGTACTTC	CAWSVGWGYEQYF
TRBV29-1	TRBD2	NA	TRBJ2-1	TGCAGCACGCGACTCAGCGGGAGGGCCGGTAATGAGCAGTTCTTC	CSTRLSGRAGNEQFF
TRBV5-8	NA	NA	TRBJ2-4	TGTGCCAGCAGCATTAAACTAGCCAAAAACATTCAGTACTTC	CASSIKLAKNIQYF
TRBV7-6	NA	NA	TRBJ2-7	TGTGCCAGCAGCCCATCCATTGGGTTCCACGAGCAGTACTTC	CASSPSIGFHEQYF
TRBV6-5	NA	NA	TRBJ2-5	TGTGCCAGCAACGAGTATGGTGAAGAGACCCAGTACTTC	CASNEYGEETQYF
TRBV5-1	NA	NA	TRBJ2-7	TGCGCCAGCAGCTTGGAGGCCAGTTACTCCTACGAGCAGTACTTC	CASSLEASYSYEQYF
TRBV5-5	NA	NA	TRBJ1-4	TGTGCCAGCAGCTCCTTAGAACCAGGACGGCACGAAAAACTGTTTTTT	CASSSLEPGRHEKLFF
TRBV13	NA	NA	TRBJ1-4	TGTGCCAGCAGCTTAGGCCTAGAGATTCCTACCAATGAAAAACTGTTTTTT	CASSLGLEIPTNEKLFF